The 24 T cell receptor beta chains given below trace back to one sample, sequenced in a study of response to subunit inactivated influenza vaccine. A single record per CDR3 protein comes from TCRdb applying MiXCR to the RT-PCR reads. Of 150,000 to 200,000 distinct CDR3 sequences in the sample, approximately 11% were seen once. Sequenced here: non-naive T cells sorted from PBMCs, sampled about 40 days after vaccination. The receptors derive from a man aged 45 to 65 who received an inactivated influenza vaccine.

The chain joins TRBV6-1 to TRBJ2-2, with 9 bases fitting TRBD1. CDR1 and CDR2 from the germline V gene are MNHNS and SASEGT. The length of the CDR3 is 20 residues. J lost 5 bases, V lost 5 bases, and 21 bases had no gene match. CDR3 DNA: TGTGCCAGCAGTAAAGACAGGACAGGGGCTCGATTGGGGCAAACCGGGGAGCTGTTTTTT. Its protein is CASSKDRTGARLGQTGELFF.

The chain uses TRBV2 and TRBJ1-6; 8 nucleotides align to TRBD1. The junction had 5 bases not matched to a gene; V was cut back by 9 bases and J by 7 bases. Germline CDR1 and CDR2: SNHLY and FYNNEI. The CDR3 runs 13 residues. This CDR3 is CASGTGANSPLHF. In DNA form, the CDR3 reads TGTGCCAGTGGGACAGGAGCCAATTCACCCCTCCACTTT.

This clonotype has ten or more counts. V gene TRBV4-3 combines with J gene TRBJ1-2, with TRBD1 as a possible D gene (5 bases). Germline V gives CDR1 LGHNA, CDR2 YSLEER. This CDR3 contains 14 residues. Trimming shortened V by 0 bases and J by 7 bases, and 12 bases separated the two germline ends. CDR3 in amino acids: CASSQDRDLPGYTF. The CDR3 DNA is TGCGCCAGCAGCCAAGACCGGGACCTTCCTGGCTACACCTTC.

This clonotype was detected a few times. V and J are TRBV5-1 and TRBJ2-5; a possible D gene is TRBD2 (6 bases). The V gene lost 0 bases and the J gene lost 5 bases, with 17 bases spanning the gap. The germline CDR1 and CDR2 sequences are SGHRS and YFSETQ. This CDR3 has 16 residues. The CDR3 loop reads CASSLGGLFRGETQYF. The CDR3 region has the DNA TGCGCCAGCAGCTTGGGGGGACTCTTCAGAGGGGAGACCCAGTACTTC. Using reference TRBV5-1 and TRBJ2-5 for the parts outside the CDR3, the full variable domain is KAGVTQTPRYLIKTRGQQVTLSCSPISGHRSVSWYQQTPGQGLQFLFEYFSETQRNKGNFPGRFSGRQFSNSRSEMNVSTLELGDSALYLCASSLGGLFRGETQYFGPGTRLLVL.

The chain recombines TRBV27 with TRBJ2-1; perhaps TRBD2 as D (5 bases). V lost 7 bases to trimming and J lost 10 bases, with 17 bases between them. This CDR3 region has 13 residues. The germline gives CDR1 MNHEY, CDR2 SMNVEV (reference sequence). This chain's CDR3 is CASNPTVEDEQFF. CDR3 DNA: TGTGCCAGCAACCCAACAGTGGAGGACGAGCAGTTCTTC.

This clonotype was found a few times. V is TRBV5-4 and J is TRBJ2-1, with D perhaps given as TRBD1 or TRBD2 (5 bases each). The CDR3 runs to 16 residues. Germline V CDR1 and CDR2: SGHNT, YYREEE (reference sequence). V shed 4 bases and J shed 1 base, with 15 bases lying between them. CDR3 region: CASSNEGQRSYNEQFF. DNA of the CDR3: TGTGCCAGCAGCAATGAGGGGCAACGATCCTACAATGAGCAGTTCTTC.

V gene TRBV20-1 combines with J gene TRBJ2-7; no definite D call. Germline V gene sequence: CDR1 DFQATT, CDR2 SNEGSKA (reference sequence). V gave up 0 bases and J gave up 3 bases, with 12 bases separating them. The CDR3 runs 14 residues. The CDR3 reads CSARDSRASYEQYF. DNA for the CDR3: TGCAGTGCTAGAGATAGTAGGGCAAGCTACGAGCAGTACTTC.

This clonotype was seen at least ten times. The J gene is TRBJ1-5, the V gene TRBV2; D not certain. The germline V and J ends were trimmed by 5 bases and 6 bases, with 8 bases remaining between them. The CDR3 contains 12 residues. Germline loops: CDR1 SNHLY, CDR2 FYNNEI. In DNA form, the CDR3 reads TGTGCCAGCAGTCTAGACGGTCAGCCCCAGCATTTT. This sequence encodes CASSLDGQPQHF.

This clonotype has a count of ten or more. The chain has TRBV7-6 and TRBJ2-3, with TRBD2 matching 8 bases. The CDR3 has 16 residues. V trimming: 5 bases; J trimming: 2 bases; junction bases outside the gene matches: 9. Germline CDR1 and CDR2: SGHVS and FNYEAQ. The CDR3 DNA reads as TGTGCCAGCAGCCTTGCGGGGGGCCCTCTCACAGATACGCAGTATTTT. This translates into CASSLAGGPLTDTQYF.

The chain has TRBV7-2 and TRBJ2-7, with TRBD2 matching over 11 bases. The CDR3 sequence is 15 residues long. Germline V gene lookup returns CDR1 SGHTA and CDR2 FQGNSA. J lost 3 bases, V lost 2 bases, and 3 bases had no gene match. CDR3 coding DNA: TGTGCCAGCAGCTTACTAGCGGGGGGTCTCTACGAGCAGTACTTC. Residues: CASSLLAGGLYEQYF.

This chain connects TRBV6-1 to TRBJ2-1, with unresolved D. The CDR3 contains 16 residues. Trimming removed 6 bases at V and 0 bases at J, with 15 bases between. Germline CDR1 reads MNHNS; CDR2 reads SASEGT. The CDR3 here is CASSLPSRSSYNEQFF. CDR3 nucleotide sequence: TGTGCCAGCAGCCTCCCCTCTAGAAGCTCCTACAATGAGCAGTTCTTC.

V is TRBV5-1 and J is TRBJ1-6; 9 nucleotides match TRBD1. Germline V gene sequence: CDR1 SGHRS, CDR2 YFSETQ. CDR3 length: 15 residues. Trimming removed 2 bases from V and 5 bases from J; junction bases left unmatched: 2. The CDR3 loop reads CASSLRTGDNSPLHF. CDR3 in DNA: TGCGCCAGCAGCTTAAGGACAGGGGATAATTCACCCCTCCACTTT.

This clonotype was picked up a small number of times. The chain uses TRBV28 and TRBJ1-2; 11 bases match TRBD1. This CDR3 is built from 15 residues. V gave up 7 bases and J gave up 5 bases; unmatched junction bases: 9. CDR1 MDHEN and CDR2 SYDVKM come from the germline V gene. The DNA for the CDR3 is TGTGCCAGCACCCTCACGGGACAGGGGGTATATGGCTACACCTTC. Translating gives CASTLTGQGVYGYTF.

This clonotype turned up a few times. This chain's CDR3 is CASSLGTSGKQETQYF. The DNA for the CDR3 is TGCGCCAGCAGCTTGGGGACTAGCGGGAAACAAGAGACCCAGTACTTC. V is TRBV5-1 and J is TRBJ2-5, with 12 positions matching TRBD2. V shed 0 bases and J 2 bases; nucleotides not matched to a gene: 2. The length of the CDR3 is 16 residues. Germline loops: CDR1 SGHRS, CDR2 YFSETQ.

This clonotype appeared a few times. The CDR3 DNA is TGTGCCAGCACCCCGGGACCCTACAATGAGCAGTTCTTC. It translates to CASTPGPYNEQFF. J is TRBJ2-1 and V is TRBV6-6, with D possibly called TRBD1 or TRBD2 (5 bases each). CDR1 and CDR2 from the germline V gene are MNHNY and SVGAGI (reference sequence). CDR3 length: 13 amino acids. V lost 7 bases and J lost 2, with 9 bases in between.

This clonotype was recorded a few times. The rearrangement links TRBV6-1 to TRBJ1-5, with D possibly matching TRBD1 (5 bases). V shed 2 bases and J shed 0 bases, with 11 bases lying between them. Germline V lookup: CDR1 MNHNS, CDR2 SASEGT. This CDR3 contains 16 residues. The CDR3 loop reads CASSEIRQGSNQPQHF. CDR3 nucleotides: TGTGCCAGCAGTGAAATACGGCAGGGTAGCAATCAGCCCCAGCATTTT.

This clonotype appeared a few times. The V gene is TRBV10-3, the J gene TRBJ2-1; the D is unclear. The CDR3 runs to 13 residues. Deletions cut 6 bases from V and 9 bases from J, with 15 bases between. The germline CDR1 and CDR2 sequences are ENHRY and SYGVKD. The CDR3 region has the DNA TGTGCCATCAGCGACCGGCTATCCGTTGAGCAGTTCTTC. Translating gives CAISDRLSVEQFF.

This clonotype was counted only a few times. In nucleotides, the CDR3 is TGTGCCAGCAGCCGACTAGCGGAGAACACAGATACGCAGTATTTT. This sequence encodes CASSRLAENTDTQYF. The rearrangement joins TRBV11-2 to TRBJ2-3; 9 nucleotides match TRBD2. From germline, CDR1 is SGHAT and CDR2 FQNNGV. The CDR3 totals 15 residues. Unmatched junction bases numbered 5, after V lost 5 bases and J lost 2 bases. The full variable domain, its missing parts supplied by reference TRBV11-2 and TRBJ2-3, is EAGVAQSPRYKIIEKRQSVAFWCNPISGHATLYWYQQILGQGPKLLIQFQNNGVVDDSQLPKDRFSAERLKGVDSTLKIQPAKLEDSAVYLCASSRLAENTDTQYFGPGTRLTVL.

This clonotype was detected a few times. The V gene is TRBV28, the J gene TRBJ2-1; D possibly corresponds to TRBD2 (5 bases). The CDR3 consists of 14 residues. CDR1 and CDR2 (germline): MDHEN, SYDVKM. V shed 10 bases and J shed 5 bases, with 18 bases lying between them. CDR3 amino acids: CAIRIESGNNEQFF. The CDR3, as DNA: TGTGCCATTAGAATAGAGAGCGGAAACAATGAGCAGTTCTTC.

This clonotype was seen more than once but under ten times. The CDR3 nucleotides are TGTGCCAGTACCGCCACAGATACGCAGTATTTT. This gives the protein CASTATDTQYF. V and J are TRBV19 and TRBJ2-3; no reliable D call. V lost 7 bases, J lost 2 bases, and 4 bases lay in between. Germline CDR1 is LNHDA and CDR2 is SQIVND (reference sequence). The CDR3 totals 11 residues.

This clonotype appeared many times. J is TRBJ2-1 and V is TRBV24-1, with a tentative D call TRBD1 (5 bases). Trimming took off 3 bases at V and 4 bases at J, with 12 bases between the two ends. CDR1 and CDR2 (germline): KGHDR, SFDVKD. The CDR3 covers 15 residues. The CDR3 region has the DNA TGTGCCACCAGTGATAGGACACCCCTTTACAATGAGCAGTTCTTC. This translates into CATSDRTPLYNEQFF.

Concerning this clonotype: At one boundary the junction diverges from the germline segment, which might be a read error. The chain joins TRBV6-2 or TRBV6-3 to TRBJ2-2, with TRBD2 matching 9 bases. The CDR3 length is 14 residues. Germline-derived CDR1 and CDR2 are MNHEY and SVGEGT. CDR3 region: CASTPSGKSGDLFF. CDR3 sequence (DNA): TGTGCCAGCACCCCTAGCGGGAAGTCCGGGGATCTGTTTTTT.

This rearrangement joins TRBV28 to TRBJ2-2; D gene uncertain. Germline CDR1 is MDHEN and CDR2 is SYDVKM. The CDR3 loop spans 14 amino acids. Trimming removed 3 bases at V and 10 bases at J, with 15 bases between. CDR3 DNA: TGTGCCAGCAGTTTCCTTTTTATGGCCGAGGAGCTGTTTTTT. It codes for CASSFLFMAEELFF.

This clonotype was counted at least ten times. This chain joins TRBV4-3 and TRBJ1-5; possible D gene TRBD1, 5 bases. The CDR3 runs to 14 residues. Per the germline V gene, CDR1 is LGHNA and CDR2 is YSLEER. V lost 4 bases and J lost 3, with 10 bases in between. CDR3 sequence: CASSLGTNNQPQHF. The CDR3 DNA reads TGCGCCAGCAGCCTCGGGACCAACAATCAGCCCCAGCATTTT.